This T cell receptor (beta chain) is drawn from a study of CD4+ T cells in melanoma. V shed 0 bases and J shed 8 bases, with 11 bases lying between them. Germline CDR1 is GTSNPN and CDR2 is SVGIG (reference sequence). This CDR3 contains 12 residues. A remark on this clone: The target antigen is unknown.

Study results and caveats: Reportedly, melanoma neoantigen-specific CD4+ T cells showed varied differentiation states. A reported correlation linked neoantigen-specific CD4+ T cells to CD8+, macrophage and B cell function.

Libraries were prepared by immunoSEQ multiplex PCR; TCRdb keeps only in-frame clonotypes and omits some of them. The table includes tens of thousands of clones, approximately 74% detected once. Sequencing was performed on tumor tissue. This clonotype was obtained from a human donor with melanoma. The chain uses TRBV30 and TRBJ2-7, with D tentatively TRBD1 (5 bases). Written as DNA, the CDR3 is TGTGCCTGGAGTGTACAGGCCGTTAAGCAGTACTTC. Its protein product is CAWSVQAVKQYF.